This T cell receptor (beta chain) was sequenced in a study of radiation and T cells in renal cell carcinoma. Study context: Nephrectomy followed 15 Gy stereotactic body radiation by 4 weeks. The study, taken as a whole, reports: No pretreatment tumor biopsies were available for baseline clonotypes.

A note on this clone: Its antigen remains unknown.

The V end was cut by 5 bases, the J end by 5 bases, with 9 bases between. This CDR3 comprises 13 residues. The germline V gene has CDR1 WNHNN and CDR2 SYGVQD (reference sequence). Repertoires were generated with immunoSEQ multiplex PCR, while TCRdb's copy carries only in-frame clones and drops some. The table has some 120,000 clones, 70% to 90% seen once. The time point was: blood 2 weeks post-SBRT. As to treatment: 15 Gy SBRT to primary tumor, nephrectomy 4 weeks later. Radiation-treated patients gave blood at baseline, week 2 and week 4. The tumor was a clear cell renal cell carcinoma. The V gene is TRBV10-1, the J gene TRBJ1-4; D not resolved. The sequence was collected from a woman aged 60-75 years with renal cell carcinoma. Material: blood, obtained from a patient whose treatment included radiotherapy and nephrectomy. The CDR3 nucleotides read TGCGCCAGCAGTCCGGGCAAGAATGAAAAACTGTTTTTT. This translates into CASSPGKNEKLFF.